This note documents a single T cell receptor (beta chain) sequence. The antigen it binds to is not known. Nothing much larger sits one base from this clone, and base qualities are not available. This specimen belongs to a study of blood T cell repertoires in COVID-19 (dated by TCRdb to about 2020). About the investigation overall: The collaborator samples originated in the United States, Italy and Spain and spanned the acute and convalescent phases of COVID-19. The prospective study material was composed of cDNA or gDNA derived from T cells, B-cell-depleted T cells, or PBMCs. The dataset comprised deeply sampled blood TCRbeta repertoires from subjects exposed to, actively infected with, or recovered from COVID-19. The repertoires were released in a freely available public database meant as a resource for research on the immune response to SARS-CoV-2. Samples were obtained from the ongoing ImmuneRACE study (first 160 participants) and from about 1,300 subjects provided by 6 global collaborators. Sample metadata almost always included a de-identified subject ID, COVID-19 status, age in years and sex. Where available, HLA class I and class II types were obtained from metadata supplied by the sample provider rather than from assay-based typing.

Enrolling through a virtual design, the prospective study's participants ranged in age from roughly 18 to 89 years and lived across more than 20 United States geographic areas. In the prospective study, cohorts were assigned on the basis of participant-reported clinical history obtained from a screening survey and a study questionnaire. In the prospective study, mobile phlebotomists collected whole blood, serum and a nasopharyngeal or oropharyngeal swab from each participant. Additional blood draws and questionnaires over an approximately two-month period could optionally be provided by prospective study participants. Blood samples from the prospective study were shipped frozen or at room temperature prior to DNA extraction. General findings and caveats noted by the study authors: The amount of clinical and demographic metadata varied by source and participant and was provided uncurated.

The immunoSEQ Assay, a bias-controlled multiplex PCR, was used to amplify TCRbeta CDR3 regions from genomic DNA. As for the original processing: The number of nucleated cells in each sample was estimated from the amplification of reference gene primers within the assay. To quantify the absolute abundance of each unique TCRbeta CDR3 rearrangement, sequence reads were collapsed and filtered. Productive Simpson clonality was computed per sample as the square root of Simpson's diversity index over productive rearrangements. In TCRdb, the immuneACCESS table is reduced to in-frame sequences with V and J assigned. These tables do not hold every clone; where another copy was compared, an unresolved V gene accounts for under half, and the others remain unexplained. V and J calls and clone size are copied from that table; D and trimming were computed from the DNA. Within this sample are a few hundred thousand clones, with 90% of them counted one time only. The leading ten clones occupy approximately 4% of the sample.

Material: PBMCs or T cells enriched from blood (not recorded which). The TCR was taken from a woman between 18 and 30 years old with acute COVID-19.

The DNA reads TGTGCCAGCAGCGGGCAAGAAGGTCAGAGCACTGAAGCTTTCTTT. Its protein is CASSGQEGQSTEAFF. Recombination joined TRBV11-3 with TRBJ1-1, with no reliable assignment of the D segment. Trimming costs V 5 bases and J 4 bases, and their ends lie 17 bases apart. Measured from the cysteine to the phenylalanine, the CDR3 is 15 residues long. The sequence is cut down to CDR3 DNA, 45 bases in frame from base 1. Per the germline V gene, SGHNT is the CDR1 and YENEEA is the CDR2.